One and the same sample provided the 9 T cell receptor beta chains below, sequenced in a study of cytomegalovirus exposure and HLA in healthy donors. PCR employed 60 Vbeta and 13 Jbeta primers. TCRdb's copy holds only in-frame clones and misses some; the assay was immunoSEQ multiplex PCR. The sample gives around 150,000 clones, 83% of which show up once; 1.5% to 1.7% is in the top ten. Source material: PBMCs. Receptors originate from a man in his forties in good health and CMV-seronegative.

J is TRBJ2-3 and V is TRBV5-1; TRBD2 matches 10 bases. CDR1 SGHRS and CDR2 YFSETQ come from the germline V gene. Losses at the gene ends were 0 bases for V and 2 bases for J; bases not matched to a gene: 3. The CDR3 spans 16 residues. The CDR3 region is CASSLEGLAATDTQYF. CDR3 DNA sequence: TGCGCCAGCAGCTTGGAAGGACTAGCGGCCACAGATACGCAGTATTTT.

This chain joins TRBV18 and TRBJ1-1; D unresolved. Per germline, CDR1 KGHSH and CDR2 LQKENI. Deletions cut 4 bases from V and 4 bases from J, with 13 bases between. The CDR3 contains 14 residues. The CDR3, as DNA: TGTGCCAGCTCACTGGATAGCGGAGGCACTGAAGCTTTCTTT. Translating it yields CASSLDSGGTEAFF.

This chain uses TRBV6-5 with TRBJ1-1; D perhaps matches TRBD1 (5 bases). CDR1 is MNHEY and CDR2 is SVGAGI in the germline V gene. Trimming left V 0 bases short and J 4 bases short, with 15 bases between. This CDR3 is built from 16 residues. The CDR3 nucleotides read TGTGCCAGCAGTTACTCTCCCTCAGGGTCGAGCACTGAAGCTTTCTTT. This encodes CASSYSPSGSSTEAFF.

This clone has just one count. This chain joins TRBV7-8 and TRBJ2-7, with D perhaps TRBD1 (6 bases). The CDR3 length is 17 residues. Trimming stripped 5 bases from V and 4 bases from J, with 24 bases between. Germline assignment: CDR1 SGHVS and CDR2 FQNEAQ. The chain's CDR3 is CASSVRVTGTSAYEQYF. In nucleotides, the CDR3 is TGTGCCAGCAGCGTAAGAGTCACCGGGACATCCGCTTACGAGCAGTACTTC.

V and J are TRBV7-6 and TRBJ1-2; 9 nucleotides line up with TRBD1. The germline V gene has CDR1 SGHVS and CDR2 FNYEAQ. V shed 5 bases, J shed 3 bases, and the junction held 4 bases outside the gene matches. The CDR3 is 14 residues long. The CDR3 bases are TGTGCCAGCAGCCCGGACAGGGGAGACTATGGCTACACCTTC. Translating it yields CASSPDRGDYGYTF.

DNA of the CDR3: TGCGCCAGCAACTCGGGACTAGCGGCTTACACAGATACGCAGTATTTT. Its translation: CASNSGLAAYTDTQYF. The chain joins TRBV5-1 to TRBJ2-3; 11 positions agree with TRBD2. Per germline, CDR1 SGHRS and CDR2 YFSETQ. The junction had 8 bases not matched to a gene; V was cut back by 6 bases and J by 2 bases. There are 16 residues in the CDR3.

J is TRBJ2-7 and V is TRBV30; D may be TRBD1 (5 bases). The CDR3 totals 12 residues. V lost 4 bases to trimming and J lost 5 bases, with 12 bases between them. Germline CDR1 and CDR2: GTSNPN and SVGIG (reference sequence). Written as DNA, the CDR3 is TGTGCCTGGACGGCAGGGAACCACGAGCAGTACTTC. As protein: CAWTAGNHEQYF.

The chain is built from TRBV9 and TRBJ2-5; no definite D call. There are 13 residues in the CDR3. The germline V gene encodes CDR1 SGDLS and CDR2 YYNGEE. V gave up 2 bases and J gave up 3 bases, with 8 bases separating them. CDR3 loop: CASSVRQEETQYF. The DNA of the CDR3 is TGTGCCAGCAGCGTCAGGCAGGAAGAGACCCAGTACTTC.

The chain carries TRBV27 and TRBJ2-5; 11 bases agree with TRBD1. Germline assignment: CDR1 MNHEY and CDR2 SMNVEV (reference sequence). V trimming: 3 bases; J trimming: 11 bases; junction bases outside the gene matches: 11. The CDR3 has 15 residues. As DNA, the CDR3 is TGTGCCAGCAGTTTTGGGACAGGGGGGATAGGGGAGCAGTACTTC. Its translation is CASSFGTGGIGEQYF.